Presented here are 32 T cell receptor beta chains from one specimen sequenced in a study of T-cell reconstitution after alpha-beta-depleted transplantation in children. For TCRbeta, the library was prepared with unique molecular identifiers. One entry per CDR3 protein, called by TCRdb with MiXCR from the PCR reads. Of 550,000 to 600,000 distinct CDR3 sequences listed, around 23% were seen once; the top ten hold around an eighth. The specimen comprised PBMCs, mostly from graft donor cells, sampled 360 days after TCRalphabeta/CD19-depleted stem cell transplant. These receptors were obtained from a boy less than two years old who had a stem cell transplant for acute myeloid leukemia, so the T cells may come from the graft donor.

The sample holds a few counts of this clonotype. The J gene is TRBJ2-7, the V gene TRBV4-2, with 8 positions matching TRBD2. Germline V gene lookup returns CDR1 LGHNA and CDR2 YNFKEQ. Losses at the gene ends were 1 base for V and 6 bases for J; bases not matched to a gene: 2. This CDR3 region has 13 residues. As DNA, the CDR3 is TGTGCCAGCAGCCAAGCGGGGGGGCTCGAGCAGTACGTC. This codes for CASSQAGGLEQYV.

V and J are TRBV10-3 and TRBJ2-7, with TRBD1 matching over 7 bases. With V trimmed by 6 bases and J by 2 bases, 7 bases remained unmatched. The CDR3 consists of 14 residues. Germline assignment: CDR1 ENHRY and CDR2 SYGVKD. CDR3 DNA: TGTGCCATCAGACACCGGGACAGAGCCTACGAGCAGTACTTC. It translates to CAIRHRDRAYEQYF.

This clonotype has ten or more counts. This rearrangement joins TRBV12-3 or TRBV12-4 to TRBJ2-2; TRBD1 matches 9 bases. This CDR3 contains 15 residues. Trimming cost V 6 bases and J 3 bases; bases outside gene matches: 5. The DNA of the CDR3 is TGTGCCAGCAGGTTCCGGGACAGGGACACCGGGGAGCTGTTTTTT. Translated, it gives CASRFRDRDTGELFF.

In its sample, this clonotype was seen many times. The chain carries TRBV5-1 and TRBJ1-1; D is undetermined. Per the germline V gene, CDR1 is SGHRS and CDR2 is YFSETQ. V was trimmed by 8 bases and J by 0 bases, leaving 11 bases between them. CDR3 length: 13 residues. The CDR3 here is CASKMDLNTEAFF. CDR3 nucleotides: TGCGCCAGTAAGATGGACCTGAACACTGAAGCTTTCTTT.

J is TRBJ1-1 and V is TRBV20-1; D gene ambiguous. CDR3 length equals 15 residues. The ends were cut back, 1 base at V and 1 base at J, with 13 bases in the middle. Germline assignment: CDR1 DFQATT and CDR2 SNEGSKA (reference sequence). As DNA, the CDR3 is TGCAGTGCTAGAGGCGGCATGGTCGGGAACACTGAAGCTTTCTTT. It translates to CSARGGMVGNTEAFF.

This clonotype came up once. This may come from a read error, since a much larger clone is one base off. Because the CDR3 is missing its conserved closing phenylalanine or tryptophan, this is likely a read error. V usage is TRBV25-1 and J usage is TRBJ1-4; TRBD1 might be the D (6 bases). This CDR3 is built from 13 residues. V lost 5 bases and J 7 bases, leaving 11 bases between the germline ends. Germline V gives CDR1 MGHDK, CDR2 SYGVNS. The CDR3: CASSLGQLEKLFY. As DNA, the CDR3 is TGTGCCAGCAGTTTAGGACAGCTTGAAAAACTGTTTTAT.

The CDR3 region has the DNA TGTGCCAGCACCAACGCGGGTCCCCAAAATGAGCAGTTCTTC. Residues: CASTNAGPQNEQFF. V usage is TRBV3-1 and J usage is TRBJ2-1; D perhaps matches TRBD2 (5 bases). This CDR3 spans 14 amino acids. V was trimmed by 7 bases and J by 7 bases, leaving 17 bases between them. CDR1 is LGHDT and CDR2 is YNNKEL in the germline V gene (reference sequence).

The chain carries TRBV11-2 and TRBJ2-3; 10 bases are shared with TRBD2. Germline V gives CDR1 SGHAT, CDR2 FQNNGV. This CDR3 region has 16 residues. The ends lost 3 bases at V and 5 bases at J; junction bases unmatched: 8. CDR3 in amino acids: CASSFTLAGLQDTQYF. The CDR3 nucleotides are TGTGCCAGCAGCTTCACACTAGCGGGGTTGCAAGATACGCAGTATTTT.

The chain recombines TRBV20-1 with TRBJ1-4; D ambiguous. The CDR3 has 14 residues. The germline CDR1 and CDR2 sequences are DFQATT and SNEGSKA (reference sequence). V was shortened by 1 base and J by 0 bases, with 6 bases between the two germline ends. CDR3 residues: CSARGVATNEKLFF. CDR3 DNA sequence: TGCAGTGCTAGAGGGGTAGCAACTAATGAAAAACTGTTTTTT.

V and J are TRBV6-5 and TRBJ1-2; D uncertain. This CDR3 is 13 amino acids long. Germline CDR1 is MNHEY and CDR2 is SVGAGI. Between the trimmed V and J ends, which lost 6 bases and 4 bases, there was a span of 12 bases. The CDR3 reads CASRRTELYGYTF. CDR3 DNA sequence: TGTGCCAGCAGACGTACAGAGCTCTATGGCTACACCTTC.

The rearrangement links TRBV10-3 to TRBJ2-5; D ambiguous. Trimming pared 2 bases from V and 5 bases from J, leaving 9 bases between. The V gene's germline CDR1 is ENHRY and CDR2 SYGVKD. This CDR3 is 13 amino acids long. The CDR3 loop reads CAISEPRRETQYF. Written as DNA, the CDR3 is TGTGCCATCAGTGAGCCCCGTAGGGAGACCCAGTACTTC.

This clonotype turned up a few times. This chain uses TRBV7-2 with TRBJ1-4, with a possible D match to TRBD1 (6 bases). Trimming removed 0 bases from V and 10 bases from J, with 15 bases in between. The CDR3 has 15 amino acids. The germline V gene has CDR1 SGHTA and CDR2 FQGNSA. The CDR3 loop is CASSLAGGVGGKLFF. The CDR3 DNA reads as TGTGCCAGCAGCTTAGCAGGGGGAGTTGGTGGAAAACTGTTTTTT.

This clonotype was seen a few times. The chain uses TRBV20-1 and TRBJ1-2; 10 positions agree with TRBD1. CDR3 length: 14 amino acids. The germline gives CDR1 DFQATT, CDR2 SNEGSKA (reference sequence). Trimming removed 3 bases from V and 2 bases from J; junction bases left unmatched: 3. CDR3 region: CSASKGQGNYGYTF. The CDR3 DNA is TGCAGTGCTAGCAAGGGACAGGGGAACTATGGCTACACCTTC.

This sequence joins TRBV20-1 and TRBJ2-3; D is uncertain. This CDR3 contains 13 residues. V gave up 2 bases and J gave up 3 bases, with 9 bases separating them. Germline lookup yields CDR1 DFQATT and CDR2 SNEGSKA (reference sequence). CDR3 DNA sequence: TGCAGTGCTAGAAGTGTAGGAACAGATACGCAGTATTTT. Translation gives CSARSVGTDTQYF.

This clonotype has more than one count but fewer than ten. The V gene is TRBV7-2, the J gene TRBJ2-7; the D is unclear. The CDR3 has 12 amino acids. The V gene lost 6 bases and the J gene lost 2 bases, with 8 bases spanning the gap. CDR1 SGHTA and CDR2 FQGNSA come from the germline V gene. DNA of the CDR3: TGTGCCAGCAGTTTATTCCCCTACGAGCAGTACTTC. This encodes CASSLFPYEQYF.

V gene TRBV20-1 combines with J gene TRBJ2-6; D uncertain. The CDR3 totals 14 residues. Per the germline V gene, CDR1 is DFQATT and CDR2 is SNEGSKA (reference sequence). Trimming removed 3 bases at V and 4 bases at J, with 10 bases between. Here the CDR3 DNA reads TGCAGTGCTAGGAGAGATCGGGGGGCCAACGTCCTGACTTTC. Protein: CSARRDRGANVLTF.

This clonotype was observed many times. J is TRBJ1-1 and V is TRBV7-2; D is undetermined. The CDR3 loop spans 14 amino acids. CDR1 and CDR2 from the germline V gene are SGHTA and FQGNSA. The V and J ends lost 4 bases and 1 base respectively, with 10 bases between them. CDR3 region: CASSSRRGNTEAFF. CDR3 nucleotide sequence: TGTGCCAGCAGCTCCCGACGCGGGAACACTGAAGCTTTCTTT.

This clonotype was observed many times. V and J are TRBV5-1 and TRBJ2-1; TRBD2 matches at 12 bases. CDR1 and CDR2 (germline): SGHRS, YFSETQ. The V segment lost 0 bases and the J segment 8 bases; nucleotides outside the gene matches: 9. The CDR3 loop spans 17 amino acids. In DNA form, the CDR3 reads TGCGCCAGCAGCTTGGATGGACTAGCGGGGCGTAGAGATGAGCAGTTCTTC. This gives the protein CASSLDGLAGRRDEQFF.

This clonotype was detected many times. This chain joins TRBV7-9 and TRBJ2-2; 8 bases line up with TRBD1. The CDR3 consists of 17 residues. With 2 bases clipped from V and 0 bases from J, the junction kept 5 bases outside the gene matches. From germline, CDR1 is SEHNR and CDR2 FQNEAQ (reference sequence). The CDR3 is CASSLPQTGANTGELFF. The CDR3 DNA reads as TGTGCCAGCAGCTTACCCCAGACAGGGGCGAACACCGGGGAGCTGTTTTTT.

V and J are TRBV9 and TRBJ2-1, with D perhaps matching TRBD1 (8 bases). Germline-derived CDR1 and CDR2 are SGDLS and YYNGEE. V was clipped by 3 bases and J by 3 bases, with 22 bases between them. The CDR3 runs 18 residues. The CDR3 bases are TGTGCCAGCAGCGAGCGGACAGGGTTGGAGCGGGGCTACAATGAGCAGTTCTTC. It is translated as CASSERTGLERGYNEQFF. The variable domain in full, with the rest retrieved from reference TRBV9 and TRBJ2-1, is DSGVTQTPKHLITATGQRVTLRCSPRSGDLSVYWYQQSLDQGLQFLIQYYNGEERAKGNILERFSAQQFPDLHSELNLSSLELGDSALYFCASSERTGLERGYNEQFFGPGTRLTVL.

This rearrangement joins TRBV4-3 to TRBJ1-6, with TRBD1 matching over 8 bases. The CDR3 contains 16 residues. Germline V gene data show CDR1 as LGHNA and CDR2 as YSLEER. V dropped 1 base and J dropped 10; count of bases not matched to a gene: 9. DNA for the CDR3: TGCGCCAGCAGCCAAGGCAGGGGGCGGGTGCGGTCACCCCTCCACTTT. Translating gives CASSQGRGRVRSPLHF.

This clonotype was seen only a few times. The rearrangement joins TRBV5-1 to TRBJ2-7, with 9 bases identical to TRBD1. The ends lost 6 bases at V and 2 bases at J; junction bases unmatched: 6. Germline V gives CDR1 SGHRS, CDR2 YFSETQ. The CDR3 has 14 residues. The CDR3 sequence: CASNLTGGPYEQYV. The CDR3 bases are TGCGCCAGCAATCTGACAGGGGGGCCCTACGAGCAGTACGTC.

This sequence joins TRBV7-6 and TRBJ1-4, with 9 nucleotides matching TRBD1. The V gene end was trimmed by 5 bases and the J gene end by 7 bases; junction bases not matched to a gene: 8. This CDR3 comprises 15 residues. Germline assignment: CDR1 SGHVS and CDR2 FNYEAQ. The CDR3: CASSTGGESGEKLFF. Here the CDR3 DNA reads TGTGCCAGCAGCACAGGGGGCGAAAGTGGTGAAAAACTGTTTTTT.

The J gene is TRBJ1-2, the V gene TRBV12-3 or TRBV12-4; D ambiguous. This CDR3 contains 13 residues. V was trimmed by 6 bases and J by 3 bases, leaving 11 bases between them. CDR3 bases: TGTGCCAGCAGCCCGGGATGGGACTATGGCTACACCTTC. Translation gives CASSPGWDYGYTF.

Concerning this clonotype: A much larger clone is a single base away; this may be a read error. This rearrangement joins TRBV20-1 to TRBJ2-5, with 10 bases matching TRBD1. Germline V gene sequence: CDR1 DFQATT, CDR2 SNEGSKA (reference sequence). The CDR3 runs 15 residues. CDR3 nucleotides: TGCTGTGCTAACTTACCTGACAGGGGGCATGAGACCCAGTACTTC. Its translation: CCANLPDRGHETQYF.

This chain connects TRBV7-2 to TRBJ2-7, with 7 bases aligning to TRBD1. Per the germline V gene, CDR1 is SGHTA and CDR2 is FQGNSA. The ends lost 4 bases at V and 5 bases at J; junction bases unmatched: 17. This CDR3 has 17 residues. In DNA form, the CDR3 reads TGTGCCAGCAGCTCCCGTTTTAGACGGCAGGGGGACAACGAGCAGTACTTC. It is translated as CASSSRFRRQGDNEQYF. The whole variable domain, filled in from reference TRBV7-2 and TRBJ2-7, reads GAGVSQSPSNKVTEKGKDVELRCDPISGHTALYWYRQSLGQGLEFLIYFQGNSAPDKSGLPSDRFSAERTGGSVSTLTIQRTQQEDSAVYLCASSSRFRRQGDNEQYFGPGTRLTVT.

This clonotype appeared a few times. The chain employs TRBV6-5 and TRBJ2-2; D possibly matches TRBD1 or TRBD2 (5 bases each). Germline-derived CDR1 and CDR2 are MNHEY and SVGAGI. The CDR3 runs 15 residues. V lost 2 bases and J lost 4, with 11 bases in between. The CDR3 nucleotides are TGTGCCAGCAGTTACCCCGGGACGGCCACCGGGGAGCTGTTTTTT. As protein: CASSYPGTATGELFF.

This clonotype turned up a few times. This chain joins TRBV5-1 and TRBJ1-2; D is ambiguous. From germline, CDR1 is SGHRS and CDR2 YFSETQ. Trimming stripped 1 base from V and 6 bases from J, with 22 bases between. This CDR3 has 17 residues. The CDR3 is CASSLSPQTVTGDGYTF. As DNA, the CDR3 is TGCGCCAGCAGCTTGTCCCCCCAGACCGTCACGGGTGATGGCTACACCTTC.

This clonotype showed up just once. The V call is TRBV12-3 or TRBV12-4, the J call TRBJ2-7; tentatively, D is TRBD1 or TRBD2 (6 bases each). The CDR3 totals 16 residues. The ends were cut back, 3 bases at V and 4 bases at J, with 19 bases in the middle. The CDR3 reads CASSFTGTRGWYEQYF. The CDR3 region has the DNA TGTGCCAGCAGTTTTACAGGGACACGGGGGTGGTACGAGCAGTACTTC.

Only a few counts were recorded for this clonotype. One junction end disagrees with the germline gene, perhaps due to a read error. In DNA, the CDR3 is TGTGCATGGACTAGCGGGGGCTACGAGCAGTACTTC. It codes for CAWTSGGYEQYF. The V call is TRBV30, the J call TRBJ2-7; 13 bases are shared with TRBD2. CDR1 is GTSNPN, CDR2 SVGIG, per germline (reference sequence). The CDR3 is made up of 12 amino acids.

J is TRBJ2-3 and V is TRBV2, with 9 bases aligning to TRBD2. From germline, CDR1 is SNHLY and CDR2 FYNNEI. The length of the CDR3 is 15 residues. Losses at the gene ends were 7 bases for V and 6 bases for J; bases not matched to a gene: 11. The CDR3 loop reads CASNPPGTSWDTQYF. In nucleotides, the CDR3 is TGTGCCAGCAATCCACCCGGGACTAGCTGGGATACGCAGTATTTT.

The chain links TRBV6-1 to TRBJ2-1; 7 nucleotides line up with TRBD1. Germline V lookup: CDR1 MNHNS, CDR2 SASEGT. V gave up 5 bases and J gave up 7 bases; unmatched junction bases: 8. This CDR3 spans 14 amino acids. CDR3 sequence reads: CASSLRGPVNEQFF. The CDR3 nucleotides are TGTGCCAGCAGTCTTAGGGGGCCGGTTAATGAGCAGTTCTTC.